One sample yielded the 20 T cell receptor beta chains listed below, sequenced in a study of T-cell memory formation after mild COVID-19. TCRdb re-called the 5' RACE reads with MiXCR, one entry per CDR3 protein. The data hold 6,500 to 9,000 distinct CDR3 sequences, with approximately 33% observed a single time. Sequenced: PBMCs or a T cell subset sorted from them (not recorded which). These receptors came from an adult woman who had mild COVID-19 (a few samples of this study predate the infection). Cell type and time point are not known.

The table lists this clonotype with many counts. V gene TRBV12-3 or TRBV12-4 combines with J gene TRBJ2-7, with TRBD1 identical over 12 bases. V shed 5 bases and J 3 bases; nucleotides not matched to a gene: 2. The CDR3 sequence is 14 residues long. The CDR3 DNA sequence: TGTGCCAGCAGTGGGACAGGGGGCTTCTACGAGCAGTACTTC. It encodes CASSGTGGFYEQYF.

This clonotype was observed at least ten times. The CDR3 is CASSRGISLGTEAFF. The CDR3 DNA sequence: TGTGCCAGCAGTCGGGGCATATCTTTGGGCACTGAAGCTTTCTTT. This chain connects TRBV28 to TRBJ1-1, with D possibly being TRBD1 (5 bases). The CDR3 length is 15 residues. V was clipped by 5 bases and J by 4 bases, with 17 bases between them. Germline CDR1 and CDR2: MDHEN and SYDVKM.

This clonotype is deemed medium-sized. This chain links TRBV6-6 with TRBJ1-5; 10 bases match TRBD1. The CDR3 sequence is 15 residues long. V lost 5 bases and J lost 2; bases outside the gene matches: 3. CDR1 is MNHNY, CDR2 SVGAGI, per germline (reference sequence). The CDR3 sequence: CASSTGTGGNQPQHF. The CDR3 DNA sequence: TGTGCCAGCAGTACGGGGACAGGGGGCAATCAGCCCCAGCATTTT.

This clonotype was found many times. This sequence joins TRBV12-3 or TRBV12-4 and TRBJ2-3; TRBD2 matches 12 bases. The junction had 14 bases not matched to a gene; V was cut back by 3 bases and J by 4 bases. This CDR3 spans 19 amino acids. CDR3 sequence: CASSLVHLAGGPLSDTQYF. The CDR3 nucleotides are TGTGCCAGCAGTTTGGTACATCTAGCGGGGGGGCCATTGTCAGATACGCAGTATTTT.

This clonotype was seen more than once but under ten times. CDR3 nucleotide sequence: TGTGCCAGCAGTGTGAACGACGGGGGGGGCACAGATACGCAGTATTTT. Translated, it gives CASSVNDGGGTDTQYF. The chain joins TRBV6-2 or TRBV6-3 to TRBJ2-3; 8 bases are a match to TRBD2. The V and J ends lost 5 bases and 1 base, in that order; junction bases with no gene match: 8. There are 16 residues in the CDR3. Germline loops: CDR1 MNHEY, CDR2 SVGEGT.

The chain recombines TRBV12-3 or TRBV12-4 with TRBJ1-2, with D unclear. The ends were cut back, 3 bases at V and 8 bases at J, with 13 bases in the middle. CDR3 size: 13 residues. The CDR3 nucleotides are TGTGCCAGCAGTTTTAACAGCTTGAGGGGCTACACCTTC. Translating it yields CASSFNSLRGYTF.

Only one count was recorded for this clonotype. CDR3 nucleotide sequence: TGCAGCGTTGTAGGGGGTAAAGGCACTGAAGCTTTCTTT. It translates to CSVVGGKGTEAFF. V and J are TRBV29-1 and TRBJ1-1, with D possibly being TRBD1 (6 bases). Germline values: CDR1 SQVTM, CDR2 ANQGSEA. The ends were cut back, 4 bases at V and 4 bases at J, with 13 bases in the middle. The CDR3 consists of 13 residues.

The rearrangement joins TRBV20-1 to TRBJ1-1; a possible D gene is TRBD1 (5 bases). Per the germline V gene, CDR1 is DFQATT and CDR2 is SNEGSKA (reference sequence). Trimming cost V 6 bases and J 0 bases, with 11 bases left between them. The CDR3 covers 13 residues. This CDR3 reads CSAKRQLNTEAFF. CDR3 DNA: TGCAGTGCCAAGAGACAGTTGAACACTGAAGCTTTCTTT.

Ten or more counts support this clonotype. The rearrangement links TRBV5-8 to TRBJ1-1; D uncertain. Germline V CDR1 and CDR2: SGHTS, YDEGEE. The CDR3 is 16 residues long. V was clipped by 1 base and J by 0 bases, with 13 bases between them. CDR3 bases: TGTGCCAGCAGCTTGCCTCGGACGGGCATGAACACTGAAGCTTTCTTT. It specifies CASSLPRTGMNTEAFF.

The V gene is TRBV11-3, the J gene TRBJ1-1; D remains ambiguous. The length of the CDR3 is 13 residues. Trimming stripped 5 bases from V and 2 bases from J, with 9 bases between. Germline CDR1 SGHNT, CDR2 YENEEA. CDR3 protein: CASSPRGNTEAFF. CDR3 nucleotide sequence: TGTGCCAGCAGCCCCCGTGGTAACACTGAAGCTTTCTTT.

In its sample, this clonotype ranks as medium-sized (0.01 to 0.1%). The V gene is TRBV5-1, the J gene TRBJ2-4; 7 bases line up with TRBD2. CDR3 length equals 14 residues. V gave up 0 bases and J gave up 7 bases; unmatched junction bases: 4. Looked up from germline, CDR1 is SGHRS and CDR2 is YFSETQ. The CDR3 loop reads CASSLEAGSNIQYF. The CDR3 region has the DNA TGCGCCAGCAGCTTGGAAGCGGGATCGAACATTCAGTACTTC.

The V call is TRBV12-3 or TRBV12-4, the J call TRBJ2-7; 9 positions agree with TRBD2. This CDR3 is built from 14 residues. The junction had 6 bases not matched to a gene; V was cut back by 5 bases and J by 4 bases. CDR3 region: CASSTGTSFYEQYF. For the CDR3, the DNA is TGTGCCAGCAGTACCGGGACTAGCTTTTACGAGCAGTACTTC.

This clonotype came up once. The chain carries TRBV6-5 and TRBJ2-3; tentatively, D is TRBD2 (6 bases). The CDR3 loop spans 14 amino acids. Germline CDR1 is MNHEY and CDR2 is SVGAGI. The V end was cut by 10 bases, the J end by 6 bases, with 20 bases between. CDR3 in amino acids: CATRSLGGGDTQYF. CDR3 DNA: TGTGCCACCCGCAGCTTGGGTGGGGGGGATACGCAGTATTTT.

This clonotype was observed at least ten times. The V and J genes are TRBV2 and TRBJ1-1, with 7 bases that match TRBD1. CDR3 length equals 13 residues. The J segment lost 1 base and the V segment lost 10 bases, leaving 6 bases of the junction unmatched. The germline CDR1 and CDR2 sequences are SNHLY and FYNNEI. As DNA, the CDR3 is TGTGCCACCCCCCGGGACAGGAACACTGAAGCTTTCTTT. Its translation: CATPRDRNTEAFF.

This clonotype occurred once. The V call is TRBV11-2, the J call TRBJ2-1; 9 bases are shared with TRBD2. After removal of 0 bases from V and 9 bases from J, the junction contained 9 bases not matched to a gene. CDR1 is SGHAT and CDR2 is FQNNGV in the germline V gene. The CDR3 is made up of 16 amino acids. The CDR3 bases are TGTGCCAGCAGCTTAGACGTTAGCGGGAGTTTGGCTGAGCAGTTCTTC. Protein product: CASSLDVSGSLAEQFF.

This clonotype was detected ten times or more. This chain links TRBV9 with TRBJ2-7; D tentatively reads TRBD1 or TRBD2 (7 bases each). The germline V gene encodes CDR1 SGDLS and CDR2 YYNGEE. The CDR3 is 16 residues long. Trimming left V 3 bases short and J 3 bases short, with 19 bases between. The CDR3 DNA follows: TGTGCCAGCAGCGCCCTAGACAGGGACTATATCTACGAGCAGTACTTC. The encoded protein is CASSALDRDYIYEQYF.

This clonotype counts as medium-sized. The chain couples TRBV12-3 or TRBV12-4 to TRBJ2-1; 7 nucleotides align to TRBD1. This CDR3 is 14 amino acids long. V lost 5 bases, J lost 2 bases, and 3 bases stayed unmatched. The CDR3 spells CASSRQGTYNEQFF. The CDR3 bases are TGTGCCAGCAGTAGACAGGGTACCTACAATGAGCAGTTCTTC.

This clonotype is termed medium-sized (0.01 to 0.1%). V usage is TRBV20-1 and J usage is TRBJ2-3; 9 nucleotides align to TRBD2. After removal of 6 bases from V and 2 bases from J, the junction contained 9 bases not matched to a gene. Per germline, CDR1 DFQATT and CDR2 SNEGSKA (reference sequence). The CDR3 length is 15 residues. DNA for the CDR3: TGCAGTGCCCCCCGACTAGCGGTTTTCACAGATACGCAGTATTTT. Encoded protein: CSAPRLAVFTDTQYF.

This clonotype is medium-sized (0.01 to 0.1%). The chain carries TRBV7-9 and TRBJ1-1; D not resolved. This CDR3 has 15 residues. Germline loops: CDR1 SEHNR, CDR2 FQNEAQ (reference sequence). Trimming removed 0 bases from V and 4 bases from J, with 12 bases in between. CDR3 protein: CASSLAHSTGTEAFF. CDR3 sequence (DNA): TGTGCCAGCAGCTTAGCTCACTCGACGGGCACTGAAGCTTTCTTT.

This clonotype was detected ten times or more. This rearrangement joins TRBV11-3 to TRBJ2-1, with TRBD1 matching over 10 bases. CDR3 length: 14 amino acids. Looked up from germline, CDR1 is SGHNT and CDR2 is YENEEA. Trimming removed 5 bases from V and 7 bases from J; junction bases left unmatched: 5. CDR3 nucleotide sequence: TGTGCCAGCAGCCCGAGGACAGGGGGGAATGAGCAGTTCTTC. Its translation is CASSPRTGGNEQFF.